The 26 T cell receptor beta chains given below trace back to one sample, sequenced in a study of blood T cell repertoires in COVID-19. Sequencing was performed with immunoSEQ multiplex PCR; in TCRdb, only in-frame clones are kept and a portion is missing. The sample shows some 100,000 clones, roughly 90% of them seen only once. The sequenced material came from peripheral blood. The receptor source for this set is a man aged 55 to 70 with acute or convalescent COVID-19.

Worth noting for this clone: In the same sample, other DNA sequences code for this CDR3. The chain links TRBV5-1 to TRBJ1-2; 8 bases are a match to TRBD1. The CDR3 is 14 amino acids. Germline CDR1 is SGHRS and CDR2 is YFSETQ. Trimming took 0 bases from V and 2 from J; bases not matched to a gene: 0. The CDR3 DNA sequence: TGCGCCAGCAGCTTGGACAGGGGGAACTATGGCTACACCTTC. It is translated as CASSLDRGNYGYTF.

This chain uses TRBV11-3 with TRBJ2-2, with 7 bases lining up with TRBD1. This CDR3 is built from 15 residues. V trimming: 5 bases; J trimming: 8 bases; junction bases outside the gene matches: 11. Germline CDR1 and CDR2: SGHNT and YENEEA. CDR3 DNA sequence: TGTGCCAGCAGCGCCGGGACAGAAATGGATGGGGAGCTGTTTTTT. It yields the protein CASSAGTEMDGELFF.

The rearrangement links TRBV5-1 to TRBJ2-1; 11 bases agree with TRBD2. The CDR3 length is 15 residues. With 1 base clipped from V and 8 bases from J, the junction kept 5 bases outside the gene matches. Germline-derived CDR1 and CDR2 are SGHRS and YFSETQ. DNA for the CDR3: TGCGCCAGCAGCTTGACTAGCGGGAGAGGGTATGAGCAGTTCTTC. Translation: CASSLTSGRGYEQFF.

This clone was recorded only once. This chain connects TRBV6-5 to TRBJ1-1; D unresolved. The CDR3 contains 13 residues. Germline CDR1 MNHEY, CDR2 SVGAGI. Trimming cost V 10 bases and J 3 bases, with 15 bases left between them. CDR3 nucleotide sequence: TGTGCCACCGGGCGGGAGGGATACACTGAAGCTTTCTTT. Translated: CATGREGYTEAFF.

The chain recombines TRBV14 with TRBJ1-5; D remains ambiguous. CDR3 length: 13 amino acids. Germline V CDR1 and CDR2: SGHDN, FVKESK. V dropped 2 bases and J dropped 9 bases, with 11 bases sitting between them. DNA of the CDR3: TGTGCCAGCAGCCAACGAGATCGGGGGCCCCAGCATTTT. Its protein product is CASSQRDRGPQHF.

The chain couples TRBV5-4 to TRBJ2-2; 11 nucleotides align to TRBD2. Germline V gives CDR1 SGHNT, CDR2 YYREEE (reference sequence). The trim removed 4 bases at V and 1 base at J, leaving 6 bases unmatched. The CDR3 loop spans 17 amino acids. In DNA form, the CDR3 reads TGTGCCAGCAGCCCAGGGACTAGCGGTTTGAACACCGGGGAGCTGTTTTTT. Translated, it gives CASSPGTSGLNTGELFF.

This clone turned up a few times. The chain combines TRBV6-6 with TRBJ2-7; D is undetermined. The V end lost 7 bases, the J end lost 3 bases, and 16 bases lay between the germline ends. The CDR3 runs 14 residues. Germline values: CDR1 MNHNY, CDR2 SVGAGI (reference sequence). This chain's CDR3 is CASNMGRSLYEQYF. DNA for the CDR3: TGTGCCAGCAACATGGGTCGGAGTCTCTACGAGCAGTACTTC.

Only one count was recorded for this clone. The chain has TRBV7-3 and TRBJ1-2; maybe TRBD1 (5 bases). V was cut by 5 bases and J by 3 bases, with 16 bases left in between. This CDR3 contains 15 residues. Germline V gene sequence: CDR1 SGHTA, CDR2 FQGTGA. The CDR3 DNA is TGTGCCAGCAGCCAAGACCCAGGGCGTCACTATGGCTACACCTTC. It encodes CASSQDPGRHYGYTF. Together with reference TRBV7-3 and TRBJ1-2, the CDR3 gives the full variable domain: GAGVSQTPSNKVTEKGKYVELRCDPISGHTALYWYRQSLGQGPEFLIYFQGTGAADDSGLPNDRFFAVRPEGSVSTLKIQRTERGDSAVYLCASSQDPGRHYGYTFGSGTRLTVV.

The rearrangement joins TRBV12-5 to TRBJ2-1, with 7 positions matching TRBD1. Germline values: CDR1 LGHNT, CDR2 FRNRAP. The junction had 4 bases not matched to a gene; V was cut back by 1 base and J by 1 base. The CDR3 is made up of 16 amino acids. The chain's CDR3 is CASGLERQGSYNEQFF. DNA of the CDR3: TGTGCTAGTGGTTTGGAAAGACAGGGATCCTACAATGAGCAGTTCTTC.

The chain joins TRBV11-2 to TRBJ1-6; 9 nucleotides align to TRBD1. With V trimmed by 3 bases and J by 7 bases, 4 bases remained unmatched. This CDR3 is 15 amino acids long. Germline loops: CDR1 SGHAT, CDR2 FQNNGV. The CDR3: CASSFTGGWNSPLHF. The CDR3 DNA is TGTGCCAGCAGCTTCACAGGGGGCTGGAATTCACCCCTCCACTTT. The variable domain in full, with the rest retrieved from reference TRBV11-2 and TRBJ1-6, is EAGVAQSPRYKIIEKRQSVAFWCNPISGHATLYWYQQILGQGPKLLIQFQNNGVVDDSQLPKDRFSAERLKGVDSTLKIQPAKLEDSAVYLCASSFTGGWNSPLHFGNGTRLTVT.

This chain joins TRBV9 and TRBJ1-2; 7 nucleotides agree with TRBD1. The germline V gene has CDR1 SGDLS and CDR2 YYNGEE. The CDR3 consists of 15 residues. Unmatched junction bases numbered 13, after V lost 3 bases and J lost 8 bases. The CDR3 reads CASSAGRGQVIGYTF. CDR3 in DNA: TGTGCCAGCAGCGCGGGTAGAGGACAGGTAATAGGCTACACCTTC. Complete variable domain (other parts from reference TRBV9 and TRBJ1-2): DSGVTQTPKHLITATGQRVTLRCSPRSGDLSVYWYQQSLDQGLQFLIQYYNGEERAKGNILERFSAQQFPDLHSELNLSSLELGDSALYFCASSAGRGQVIGYTFGSGTRLTVV.

The V and J genes are TRBV29-1 and TRBJ2-7; 14 bases are a match to TRBD2. V was pared by 6 bases and J by 5 bases, with 15 bases of the junction left unmatched. CDR3 length: 17 residues. Germline V gene data show CDR1 as SQVTM and CDR2 as ANQGSEA. CDR3: CSVRGLAGGTGGDEQYF. CDR3 DNA: TGCAGCGTCCGCGGACTAGCGGGAGGCACCGGGGGGGACGAGCAGTACTTC.

The chain has TRBV5-1 and TRBJ1-6, with D unresolved. In germline, CDR1 is SGHRS, CDR2 YFSETQ. Trimming took 0 bases from V and 9 from J, leaving 16 bases between them. The CDR3 contains 16 residues. The CDR3 is CASSLEASFSGSPLHF. CDR3 DNA: TGCGCCAGCAGCTTGGAGGCTTCATTTAGCGGTTCACCCCTCCACTTT.

The chain recombines TRBV29-1 with TRBJ1-1, with D perhaps matching TRBD1 (5 bases). V was clipped by 2 bases and J by 6 bases, with 13 bases between them. Per germline, CDR1 SQVTM and CDR2 ANQGSEA. The CDR3 is 13 amino acids. The CDR3 sequence: CSVERGGEAEAFF. For the CDR3, the DNA is TGCAGCGTTGAAAGGGGCGGGGAGGCTGAAGCTTTCTTT.

V gene TRBV11-2 combines with J gene TRBJ2-1; 9 nucleotides align to TRBD1. In germline, CDR1 is SGHAT, CDR2 FQNNGV. This CDR3 is built from 16 residues. The junction had 8 bases not matched to a gene; V was cut back by 1 base and J by 7 bases. In DNA, the CDR3 is TGTGCCAGCAGCTTAGTTACCGGGACAGGGCGGAATGAGCAGTTCTTC. Translation gives CASSLVTGTGRNEQFF. Combining the CDR3 with reference TRBV11-2 and TRBJ2-1 gives the whole variable domain EAGVAQSPRYKIIEKRQSVAFWCNPISGHATLYWYQQILGQGPKLLIQFQNNGVVDDSQLPKDRFSAERLKGVDSTLKIQPAKLEDSAVYLCASSLVTGTGRNEQFFGPGTRLTVL.

The V call is TRBV19, the J call TRBJ1-1; D remains unclear. V was shortened by 4 bases and J by 2 bases, with 14 bases between the two germline ends. CDR1 is LNHDA, CDR2 SQIVND, per germline (reference sequence). The CDR3 is made up of 15 amino acids. Here the CDR3 DNA reads TGTGCCAGTAGTAGGAACCCGGCGGGAAACACTGAAGCTTTCTTT. This sequence encodes CASSRNPAGNTEAFF.

This clone was recorded a few times. V is TRBV5-4 and J is TRBJ1-6, with TRBD1 identical over 9 bases. With V trimmed by 3 bases and J by 4 bases, 2 bases remained unmatched. Germline V gene data show CDR1 as SGHNT and CDR2 as YYREEE (reference sequence). The CDR3 extends over 15 amino acids. The CDR3 spells CASSSGQGYNSPLHF. CDR3 bases: TGTGCCAGCAGCTCGGGACAGGGATATAATTCACCCCTCCACTTT.

This clone was seen more than once but under ten times. The V gene is TRBV28, the J gene TRBJ1-2, with D possibly matching TRBD1 (5 bases). The CDR3 is made up of 14 amino acids. V lost 5 bases, J lost 3 bases, and 13 bases lay in between. Germline lookup yields CDR1 MDHEN and CDR2 SYDVKM. The CDR3 bases are TGTGCCAGCAGTCCAAGGACAAAGTACTATGGCTACACCTTC. Residues: CASSPRTKYYGYTF.

V usage is TRBV5-1 and J usage is TRBJ1-5; D possibly corresponds to TRBD1 (6 bases). The CDR3 totals 15 residues. The V end lost 5 bases, the J end lost 0 bases, and 12 bases lay between the germline ends. The germline V gene has CDR1 SGHRS and CDR2 YFSETQ. The CDR3 spells CASRETGDSNQPQHF. CDR3 nucleotide sequence: TGCGCCAGCAGGGAGACAGGAGATAGCAATCAGCCCCAGCATTTT.

This clone was picked up one time. The chain joins TRBV19 to TRBJ2-3, with TRBD2 matching 7 bases. Trimming removed 5 bases from V and 4 bases from J; junction bases left unmatched: 12. CDR1 and CDR2 from the germline V gene are LNHDA and SQIVND (reference sequence). The CDR3 covers 16 residues. CDR3 in DNA: TGTGCCAGTAGTCCGGAGCGGGACCTCAGCGCAGATACGCAGTATTTT. Its protein is CASSPERDLSADTQYF.

The chain has TRBV15 and TRBJ2-7; D might be TRBD2 (5 bases). V lost 0 bases to trimming and J lost 2 bases, with 14 bases between them. The CDR3 has 16 residues. In germline, CDR1 is LNHNV, CDR2 YYDKDF (reference sequence). CDR3 in DNA: TGTGCCACCAGCAGAGATTTAGGGAGACAAACCTACGAGCAGTACTTC. As protein: CATSRDLGRQTYEQYF.

This clone was detected once. This chain connects TRBV9 to TRBJ2-1, with D possibly matching TRBD2 (6 bases). V was cut by 3 bases and J by 4 bases, with 20 bases left in between. Germline V CDR1 and CDR2: SGDLS, YYNGEE. The CDR3 is 17 amino acids. Written as DNA, the CDR3 is TGTGCCAGCAGCGAGAGTCCCAGCGGGTCCACTTACAATGAGCAGTTCTTC. Its translation: CASSESPSGSTYNEQFF.

V is TRBV19 and J is TRBJ2-3; 7 nucleotides align to TRBD1. The CDR3 has 16 amino acids. The germline V gene has CDR1 LNHDA and CDR2 SQIVND (reference sequence). The J segment lost 3 bases and the V segment lost 4 bases, leaving 10 bases of the junction unmatched. The CDR3 is CASSTPRQGQTDTQYF. The CDR3 DNA reads TGTGCCAGTAGTACCCCAAGACAGGGTCAGACAGATACGCAGTATTTT.

The chain links TRBV9 to TRBJ2-1; TRBD2 agrees at 8 bases. The CDR3 loop spans 16 amino acids. The V and J ends lost 2 bases and 2 bases, in that order; junction bases with no gene match: 6. Per germline, CDR1 SGDLS and CDR2 YYNGEE. DNA for the CDR3: TGTGCCAGCAGCGTGGGAAGCGGGAGCCCCTACAATGAGCAGTTCTTC. Translating it yields CASSVGSGSPYNEQFF.

The table lists this clone with a count of one. The V call is TRBV5-1, the J call TRBJ1-2; possible D gene TRBD1, 5 bases. This CDR3 is built from 15 residues. Between the trimmed V and J ends, which lost 4 bases and 5 bases, there was a span of 18 bases. Germline CDR1 reads SGHRS; CDR2 reads YFSETQ. CDR3 sequence: CASSLNHGEGYGYTF. Written as DNA, the CDR3 is TGCGCCAGCAGCCTAAACCACGGGGAGGGGTATGGCTACACCTTC.

The rearrangement uses TRBV30 and TRBJ1-1; 8 bases match TRBD1. The CDR3 length is 14 residues. The V gene's germline CDR1 is GTSNPN and CDR2 SVGIG (reference sequence). Trimming cost V 4 bases and J 2 bases; bases outside gene matches: 6. CDR3 region: CAWKGTGPNTEAFF. CDR3 bases: TGTGCCTGGAAAGGGACAGGACCAAACACTGAAGCTTTCTTT.